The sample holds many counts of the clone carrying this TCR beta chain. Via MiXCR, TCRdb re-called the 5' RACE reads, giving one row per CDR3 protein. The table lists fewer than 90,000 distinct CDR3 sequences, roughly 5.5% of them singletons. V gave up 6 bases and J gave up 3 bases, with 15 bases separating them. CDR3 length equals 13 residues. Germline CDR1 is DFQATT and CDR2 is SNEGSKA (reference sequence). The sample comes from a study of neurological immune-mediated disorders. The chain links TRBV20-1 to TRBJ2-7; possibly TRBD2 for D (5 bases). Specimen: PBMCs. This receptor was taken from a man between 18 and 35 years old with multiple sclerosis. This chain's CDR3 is CSANRGYGYEQYF. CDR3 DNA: TGCAGTGCCAACCGAGGGTACGGCTACGAGCAGTACTTC.